These 23 T cell receptor beta chains were sequenced from one sample in a study of CD4 T cells in relation to SARS-CoV-2 and coronaviruses. Produced via immunoSEQ multiplex PCR; TCRdb's table is partial and in-frame only. The sample records about 56,000 clones, roughly nine tenths being singletons. The sequencing input was naive CD4+ T cells from PBMCs. As for subset: naive CD4+ T cells isolated by negative enrichment. The receptors originated from an adult with COVID-19.

The rearrangement joins TRBV4-1 to TRBJ2-2; 16 bases agree with TRBD2. Trimming at V came to 0 bases and at J to 6 bases, leaving 10 bases not matched to a gene. The CDR3 is 20 amino acids. CDR1 MGHRA and CDR2 YSYEKL come from the germline V gene. The CDR3 nucleotides are TGCGCCAGCAGCCAAGATCCGGGACTAGCGGGAGGGCCGGGAGCCGGGGAGCTGTTTTTT. It specifies CASSQDPGLAGGPGAGELFF.

The chain is built from TRBV5-6 and TRBJ2-4; 11 bases match TRBD1. V shed 3 bases, J shed 8 bases, and the junction held 4 bases outside the gene matches. Germline CDR1 SGHDT, CDR2 YYEEEE. The length of the CDR3 is 14 residues. CDR3 in DNA: TGTGCCAGCAGCTCGCCGGGACAGGGGGACATTCAGTACTTC. Its protein is CASSSPGQGDIQYF.

The chain is built from TRBV5-1 and TRBJ2-7, with D perhaps TRBD1 or TRBD2 (5 bases each). The V end was cut by 8 bases, the J end by 1 base, with 16 bases between. Germline CDR1 is SGHRS and CDR2 is YFSETQ. The CDR3 totals 14 residues. CDR3 sequence reads: CASRDRDFSYEQYF. CDR3 coding DNA: TGCGCCAGTCGGGACCGAGACTTTTCCTACGAGCAGTACTTC.

This clone was seen once. The identical CDR3 is also encoded by other nucleotide sequences in the sample. The CDR3 sequence is CASSFSYEQYF. CDR3 in DNA: TGTGCCAGCAGCTTTTCCTACGAGCAGTACTTC. This chain joins TRBV7-2 and TRBJ2-7, with D unclear. CDR3 length equals 11 residues. V lost 3 bases and J 1 base, leaving 1 base between the germline ends. The germline V gene encodes CDR1 SGHTA and CDR2 FQGNSA.

This rearrangement joins TRBV4-1 to TRBJ1-1; 7 bases align to TRBD1. The V segment lost 3 bases and the J segment 6 bases; nucleotides outside the gene matches: 7. This CDR3 region has 14 residues. Germline CDR1 reads MGHRA; CDR2 reads YSYEKL. The CDR3: CASSQGPGGAEAFF. For the CDR3, the DNA is TGCGCCAGCAGCCAGGGTCCAGGGGGAGCTGAAGCTTTCTTT.

The chain employs TRBV7-2 and TRBJ2-2; TRBD2 agrees at 8 bases. The CDR3 runs to 15 residues. Germline V CDR1 and CDR2: SGHTA, FQGNSA. The V segment lost 5 bases and the J segment 5 bases; nucleotides outside the gene matches: 7. The CDR3 loop reads CASSTSGRATGELFF. DNA for the CDR3: TGTGCCAGCAGCACCAGCGGGAGAGCGACCGGGGAGCTGTTTTTT.

The CDR3 DNA is TGTGCTAGTGCCCTGGGGGGGAGCAATCAGCCCCAGCATTTT. Protein: CASALGGSNQPQHF. This rearrangement joins TRBV12-5 to TRBJ1-5; maybe TRBD1 (5 bases). V was trimmed by 7 bases and J by 1 base, leaving 11 bases between them. This CDR3 comprises 14 residues. The V gene's germline CDR1 is LGHNT and CDR2 FRNRAP.

This clone has only a few counts. The rearrangement joins TRBV28 to TRBJ2-7; 14 nucleotides match TRBD2. The germline CDR1 and CDR2 sequences are MDHEN and SYDVKM. The length of the CDR3 is 15 residues. J gave up 3 bases and V 8 bases, and 6 bases lay outside the gene matches. The CDR3 DNA follows: TGTGCCAGCTCCTATGGGACTAGCGGGAGCTACGAGCAGTACTTC. This translates into CASSYGTSGSYEQYF.

The J gene is TRBJ1-4, the V gene TRBV4-2; 7 nucleotides line up with TRBD1. This CDR3 region has 16 residues. Germline trimming cut 4 bases from V and 5 bases from J; bases unmatched to any gene: 10. Germline CDR1 and CDR2: LGHNA and YNFKEQ. The CDR3 DNA follows: TGTGCCAGCAGCCCTTATCCCGGGACAGTAAATGAAAAACTGTTTTTT. Its protein is CASSPYPGTVNEKLFF.

The chain uses TRBV5-1 and TRBJ1-6; TRBD1 is a possible D gene (5 bases). CDR3 length: 16 residues. The V gene's germline CDR1 is SGHRS and CDR2 YFSETQ. V lost 0 bases and J lost 7, with 14 bases in between. The CDR3 sequence: CASSLAAGPGNSPLHF. The CDR3, as DNA: TGCGCCAGCAGCTTGGCCGCGGGACCGGGAAATTCACCCCTCCACTTT.

The chain uses TRBV3-1 (or the pseudogene TRBV3-2) and TRBJ1-5; D is unresolved. Germline CDR1 LGHDT, CDR2 YNNKEL (reference sequence). This CDR3 is built from 12 residues. V was trimmed by 4 bases and J by 5 bases, leaving 6 bases between them. The DNA of the CDR3 is TGTGCCAGCAGCCTCGCTGATCAGCCCCAGCATTTT. Translating it yields CASSLADQPQHF.

The CDR3: CATSSQRGLAGSYEQYF. CDR3 DNA: TGTGCCACCAGCTCTCAAAGGGGACTAGCGGGCTCCTACGAGCAGTACTTC. The chain carries TRBV15 and TRBJ2-7, with TRBD2 matching over 12 bases. This CDR3 contains 17 residues. The germline V gene encodes CDR1 LNHNV and CDR2 YYDKDF (reference sequence). V dropped 5 bases and J dropped 0; count of bases not matched to a gene: 8.

The gene calls are TRBV28 and TRBJ1-6, with unresolved D. Between the trimmed V and J ends, which lost 8 bases and 7 bases, there was a span of 12 bases. CDR1 and CDR2 from the germline V gene are MDHEN and SYDVKM. CDR3 length: 13 residues. The chain's CDR3 is CASRGVRNSPLHF. CDR3 bases: TGTGCCAGCCGCGGGGTAAGAAATTCACCCCTCCACTTT.

CDR3: CASSFKFSYGYTF. In DNA, the CDR3 is TGTGCCAGCAGCTTTAAGTTTAGCTATGGCTACACCTTC. The chain has TRBV13 and TRBJ1-2, with D hard to call. Trimming removed 3 bases from V and 4 bases from J, with 9 bases in between. Germline V gives CDR1 PRHDT, CDR2 FYEKMQ (reference sequence). There are 13 residues in the CDR3.

V gene TRBV20-1 combines with J gene TRBJ1-2; 12 bases line up with TRBD1. With 3 bases clipped from V and 9 bases from J, the junction kept 5 bases outside the gene matches. CDR1 DFQATT and CDR2 SNEGSKA come from the germline V gene (reference sequence). The CDR3 is made up of 13 amino acids. Here the CDR3 DNA reads TGCAGTGCTAGTGGGACAGGGGGCACGAGCTACACCTTC. This gives the protein CSASGTGGTSYTF.

This clone has more than one count but fewer than ten. The rearrangement joins TRBV23-1 to TRBJ2-2, with D unresolved. TRBV23-1 is treated as an ORF (open reading frame) with a function not yet certain. The CDR3 runs to 15 residues. The V end was cut by 4 bases, the J end by 5 bases, with 14 bases between. DNA of the CDR3: TGCGCCAGCAGTCCCCCCTTACGTTGGACCGGGGAGCTGTTTTTT. Protein: CASSPPLRWTGELFF.

The rearrangement links TRBV28 to TRBJ2-7; D assignment may be TRBD1 or TRBD2 (6 bases each). V was shortened by 6 bases and J by 3 bases, with 18 bases between the two germline ends. The CDR3 totals 15 residues. Germline assignment: CDR1 MDHEN and CDR2 SYDVKM. The CDR3 region has the DNA TGTGCCAGCAGGGGAGAGGACGGGGGCAGCTACGAGCAGTACTTC. It encodes CASRGEDGGSYEQYF.

This clone was observed once. J is TRBJ2-3 and V is TRBV18, with 10 nucleotides matching TRBD2. Trimming removed 3 bases from V and 5 bases from J; junction bases left unmatched: 2. Looked up from germline, CDR1 is KGHSH and CDR2 is LQKENI. The CDR3 is made up of 14 amino acids. This chain's CDR3 is CASSPGLAEDTQYF. CDR3 bases: TGTGCCAGCTCACCTGGACTAGCGGAAGATACGCAGTATTTT.

The chain is built from TRBV11-2 and TRBJ2-2; a possible D gene is TRBD1 (6 bases). In germline, CDR1 is SGHAT, CDR2 FQNNGV. This CDR3 has 16 residues. V was pared by 1 base and J by 5 bases, with 14 bases between. The CDR3 nucleotides read TGTGCCAGCAGCTTAGTTGGGGGCGCGTGGACCGGGGAGCTGTTTTTT. Translating it yields CASSLVGGAWTGELFF.

V usage is TRBV4-2 and J usage is TRBJ2-1; 8 bases line up with TRBD2. The CDR3 loop spans 14 amino acids. The germline V gene encodes CDR1 LGHNA and CDR2 YNFKEQ. Trimming at V came to 4 bases and at J to 6 bases, leaving 5 bases not matched to a gene. The CDR3 bases are TGTGCCAGCAGCCCCGTCCGGGGGGGCAATGAGCAGTTCTTC. It encodes CASSPVRGGNEQFF.

The chain links TRBV11-2 to TRBJ2-3, with TRBD2 as a possible D gene (6 bases). Germline CDR1 is SGHAT and CDR2 is FQNNGV. The ends were cut back, 5 bases at V and 2 bases at J, with 11 bases in the middle. The CDR3 totals 14 residues. The CDR3 region is CASSPGLYTDTQYF. The CDR3 coding sequence is TGTGCCAGCAGCCCGGGACTCTACACAGATACGCAGTATTTT.

This rearrangement joins TRBV5-1 to TRBJ1-1, with TRBD1 as a possible D gene (5 bases). The germline CDR1 and CDR2 sequences are SGHRS and YFSETQ. This CDR3 is built from 14 residues. The V end was cut by 3 bases, the J end by 5 bases, with 14 bases between. DNA of the CDR3: TGCGCCAGCAGCTCCGACCCAGGGTGGACTGAAGCTTTCTTT. Translating it yields CASSSDPGWTEAFF.

V gene TRBV29-1 combines with J gene TRBJ1-5; TRBD1 matches 7 bases. The CDR3 consists of 14 residues. The junction had 5 bases not matched to a gene; V was cut back by 4 bases and J by 2 bases. Germline assignment: CDR1 SQVTM and CDR2 ANQGSEA. The CDR3 DNA reads as TGCAGCGTTGCGACCGGGACAGGCAATCAGCCCCAGCATTTT. Amino acid sequence: CSVATGTGNQPQHF. The full variable domain, rest sourced from reference TRBV29-1 and TRBJ1-5, is SAVISQKPSRDICQRGTSLTIQCQVDSQVTMMFWYRQQPGQSLTLIATANQGSEATYESGFVIDKFPISRPNLTFSTLTVSNMSPEDSSIYLCSVATGTGNQPQHFGDGTRLSIL.